This TCR beta chain was sequenced for a study of control samples from healthy donors and cancer patients (dated by TCRdb to the early 2020s). Receptor amplification or capture employed the immunoSEQ multiplex PCR assay. TCRdb stores this immuneACCESS table with in-frame sequences only. Part of the clones is absent; in the studies checked, under half of the shortfall reflects unresolved V genes, and no reason is known for the rest. The sample contains approximately 150,000 clones, approximately 94% of them found a single time. The ten top clones hold around 14% of the sample. Turning to this clone: The target of this receptor is not known. Within one base of it there is no much larger clone, and no base qualities were kept.

CDR1 and CDR2, per the germline V gene, are SGHAT and FQNNGV. From the cysteine through the phenylalanine, the CDR3 covers 14 amino acids. The CDR3 DNA has 42 bases and is translated from base 1. V lost 3 bases and J lost 3 bases; the stretch between them is 6 bases long. The V and J genes are TRBV11-2 and TRBJ1-6; a tentative D match to TRBD1 spans 5 bases. The specimen sequenced was blood. This TCR derives from a man in his forties in good health. The nucleotide sequence is TGTGCCAGCAGCTTTGACAGCTATAATTCACCCCTCCACTTT. The encoded protein is CASSFDSYNSPLHF.